The rows below give T cell receptor beta chains drawn from one sample of a study of CD8 T cells in Susac syndrome. Each CDR3 protein gets one entry after TCRdb re-called the immunoSEQ multiplex PCR reads with MiXCR. The data show roughly 150,000 distinct CDR3 sequences, with around 95% seen just once and under 0.15% held by the top ten. Material for sequencing was CD8+ T cells from PBMCs. The receptors were sampled from a human donor with multiple sclerosis. Both conserved end residues are part of each CDR3.

V	J	CDR3
TRBV7-9	TRBJ2-6	CASSPPPGGSGANVLTF
TRBV3-1	TRBJ2-3	CASSQDESGGARVTDTQYF
TRBV7-9	TRBJ1-2	CASSPSADLSGYTF
TRBV2	TRBJ2-3	CASLGGSDTQYF
TRBV5-6	TRBJ1-1	CASSLGYGSWTEAFF
TRBV9	TRBJ2-6	CASRASGANVLTF
TRBV25-1	TRBJ2-7	CASSDIVQGEQYF
TRBV9	TRBJ1-2	CASSGQGSLYGYTF
TRBV7-9	TRBJ2-3	CASRGVGGTDTQYF
TRBV7-3	TRBJ2-5	CASSRDRGYQETQYF
TRBV9	TRBJ2-1	CASSVVAGGGYNEQFF
TRBV12-3/TRBV12-4	TRBJ2-7	CASGGASYEQYF
TRBV19	TRBJ2-2	CASGYTGELFF
TRBV6-5	TRBJ1-2	CASSFKSGPTNYGYTF
TRBV29-1	TRBJ2-4	CSVEVGTLRDIQYF
TRBV10-3	TRBJ1-1	CAISESRGEAFF
TRBV9	TRBJ2-6	CASSVAPGESGLRGANVLTF
TRBV5-4	TRBJ2-1	CASSLGGSGVNNEQFF
TRBV6-1	TRBJ2-7	CASSPLRTDYARYEQYF
TRBV12-3/TRBV12-4	TRBJ1-4	CASSQSQGEKLFF
TRBV7-2	TRBJ2-3	CASSLEGLAGAYSRDTQYF
TRBV30	TRBJ2-3	CAWRLAAPTQYF
TRBV29-1	TRBJ1-1	CSVPDTTNTEAFF
TRBV5-6	TRBJ1-1	CASSRGGPTEAFF
TRBV5-1	TRBJ2-1	CASSLNWGDEQFF
TRBV20-1	TRBJ1-6	CSARDPGQGMGSPLHF
TRBV12-3/TRBV12-4	TRBJ2-1	CASSSRGSSYNEQFF
TRBV3-1	TRBJ1-4	CASSQDVRRPDEKLFF
TRBV9	TRBJ1-4	CASSADRGNEKLFF
TRBV12-3/TRBV12-4	TRBJ2-5	CASTLGAQETQYF
TRBV15	TRBJ1-1	CATSMEGGDMNTEAFF
TRBV12-3/TRBV12-4	TRBJ2-3	CASSLYPSTDTQYF
TRBV21-1	TRBJ1-2	CASKSRDRERGYGYTF
TRBV2	TRBJ2-1	CASSEFRAGGYNEQFF
TRBV20-1	TRBJ1-2	CSAYRDYGYTF
TRBV7-9	TRBJ2-1	CASNPGTSLHNEQFF
TRBV20-1	TRBJ2-7	CSAERGYEQYF
TRBV15	TRBJ2-7	CATSRDREYEQYF
TRBV12-5	TRBJ2-1	CASGLRSGSYNEQFF
TRBV9	TRBJ2-3	CASNGQGGNNADTQYF
TRBV5-6	TRBJ2-2	CASSLYTGELFF
TRBV29-1	TRBJ1-5	CSAGQGNQPQHF
TRBV3-1	TRBJ2-1	CASSPSGGNNEQFF
TRBV14	TRBJ2-3	CASSQENYPTQYF
TRBV20-1	TRBJ2-5	CSADPGQGEIGTQYF
TRBV29-1	TRBJ1-2	CSVEGQDYGYTF
TRBV30	TRBJ1-1	CAGTANTEAFF
TRBV2	TRBJ2-2	CASPLGSNTGELFF
TRBV9	TRBJ1-2	CASSVSPGTGDPNYGYTF
TRBV6-5	TRBJ2-3	CASSYLAGVADTQYF
TRBV12-3/TRBV12-4	TRBJ2-7	CASSLALAEQYF
TRBV20-1	TRBJ2-1	CSARDGTSRPYYNEQFF
TRBV5-1	TRBJ1-6	CASSFWGESSPLHF
TRBV2	TRBJ1-2	CASSEHRAPRYGYTF
TRBV29-1	TRBJ1-1	CSVPRETEAFF
TRBV7-9	TRBJ1-6	CASSLEGSPLHF
TRBV7-9	TRBJ1-6	CASSLGPPGHSPLHF
TRBV29-1	TRBJ2-1	CSVVGPSGRGYNEQFF
TRBV5-7	TRBJ1-1	CASSSTPEAFF
TRBV11-1	TRBJ2-1	CASSIPSRQGEQFF